This passage covers 17 T cell receptor beta chains from one sample sequenced in a study of T cell clonotyping in hematopoietic cell transplantation. TCRdb keeps only in-frame clones here, not all; method: immunoSEQ multiplex PCR. The sample lists over 25,000 clones, 60% to 85% occurring once. The time point here: recipient sample about 28 days before transplant, after cytoreduction. The sequencing here drew on peripheral blood mononuclear cells, taken before stem cell transplant. The receptor set was obtained from a woman in her twenties or thirties with chronic myeloid leukemia. Some clones in this sample may be carry-over from other donors' samples.

The V call is TRBV6-5, the J call TRBJ2-5; D unresolved. The V and J ends lost 0 bases and 2 bases respectively, with 13 bases between them. CDR1 and CDR2 from the germline V gene are MNHEY and SVGAGI. The CDR3 is made up of 16 amino acids. The DNA of the CDR3 is TGTGCCAGCAGTTACTCGACAAGAGGATATCAAGAGACCCAGTACTTC. Translated, it gives CASSYSTRGYQETQYF.

The chain has TRBV7-2 and TRBJ2-2; maybe TRBD1 (5 bases). Looked up from germline, CDR1 is SGHTA and CDR2 is FQGNSA. The CDR3 sequence is 14 residues long. The V end was cut by 6 bases, the J end by 4 bases, with 12 bases between. CDR3 coding DNA: TGTGCCAGCAGACCCACAGGTGGCACCGGGGAGCTGTTTTTT. Its translation: CASRPTGGTGELFF.

The V gene is TRBV5-1, the J gene TRBJ1-5; D ambiguous. V lost 0 bases and J 4 bases, leaving 5 bases between the germline ends. This CDR3 has 13 amino acids. Germline CDR1 SGHRS, CDR2 YFSETQ. CDR3 residues: CASSLELNQPQHF. DNA for the CDR3: TGCGCCAGCAGCTTGGAATTGAATCAGCCCCAGCATTTT.

The rearrangement joins TRBV30 to TRBJ1-2, with 8 bases identical to TRBD1. The CDR3 covers 14 residues. Trimming cost V 1 base and J 8 bases; bases outside gene matches: 9. Germline lookup yields CDR1 GTSNPN and CDR2 SVGIG (reference sequence). The DNA for the CDR3 is TGTGCCTGGAGTGCCCAGGACAGGGATGGCGGCTACACCTTC. It specifies CAWSAQDRDGGYTF.

V and J are TRBV10-3 and TRBJ2-7; TRBD2 aligns across 13 bases. V shed 10 bases and J 5 bases; nucleotides not matched to a gene: 5. There are 13 residues in the CDR3. Germline lookup yields CDR1 ENHRY and CDR2 SYGVKD. CDR3 coding DNA: TGTGCCACGACGGGACTAGCGGGGCACGAGCAGTACGTC. It encodes CATTGLAGHEQYV.

The chain has TRBV29-1 and TRBJ1-2; TRBD1 matches at 7 bases. Germline CDR1 is SQVTM and CDR2 is ANQGSEA. The CDR3 extends over 11 amino acids. Trimming removed 7 bases from V and 6 bases from J; junction bases left unmatched: 5. The CDR3 coding sequence is TGCAGCGGCGACAGGGAGGATGGCTACACCTTC. Residues: CSGDREDGYTF.

This chain links TRBV7-8 with TRBJ2-5, with 12 bases identical to TRBD2. This CDR3 has 15 residues. From germline, CDR1 is SGHVS and CDR2 FQNEAQ. The ends lost 4 bases at V and 4 bases at J; junction bases unmatched: 4. The CDR3 loop reads CASSSQGLAGETQYF. CDR3 DNA: TGTGCCAGCAGCTCCCAGGGACTAGCGGGAGAGACCCAGTACTTC.

The chain recombines TRBV4-1 with TRBJ1-1; weak D call: TRBD1 (5 bases). Germline CDR1 is MGHRA and CDR2 is YSYEKL. V was trimmed by 6 bases and J by 1 base, leaving 12 bases between them. The CDR3 is made up of 14 amino acids. The CDR3 DNA reads as TGCGCCAGCAGTCACAGGACGGAGAACACTGAAGCTTTCTTT. Its translation is CASSHRTENTEAFF.

In DNA form, the CDR3 reads TGTGCCAGCAGCGGGGGAAGAGTCACTGAAGCTTTCTTT. Translation: CASSGGRVTEAFF. The chain is built from TRBV6-1 and TRBJ1-1; possibly TRBD1 for D (5 bases). Germline V gene data show CDR1 as MNHNS and CDR2 as SASEGT. V dropped 6 bases and J dropped 4 bases, with 12 bases sitting between them. The CDR3 has 13 amino acids.

This clone was seen a handful of times. This chain links TRBV18 with TRBJ2-2; a possible D gene is TRBD2 (6 bases). This CDR3 is built from 15 residues. Trimming took 6 bases from V and 0 from J, leaving 11 bases between them. Per the germline V gene, CDR1 is KGHSH and CDR2 is LQKENI. The CDR3 DNA reads TGTGCCAGCTCCCCGGAGGGAGCGAACACCGGGGAGCTGTTTTTT. Translation: CASSPEGANTGELFF.

Sample share makes this clone large. V gene TRBV2 combines with J gene TRBJ2-7, with D tentatively TRBD2 (7 bases). V gave up 5 bases and J gave up 6 bases, with 20 bases separating them. This CDR3 has 15 residues. CDR1 and CDR2 (germline): SNHLY, FYNNEI. The DNA for the CDR3 is TGTGCCAGCAGTCCACGGGGGGCGGGTAGGGGCGAGCAGTACTTC. Protein product: CASSPRGAGRGEQYF.

The chain carries TRBV4-1 and TRBJ1-4; D perhaps matches TRBD1 (6 bases). The CDR3 loop spans 16 amino acids. Germline lookup yields CDR1 MGHRA and CDR2 YSYEKL. V was pared by 1 base and J by 11 bases, with 20 bases between. CDR3 sequence: CASSQVETGSKYKLFF. The CDR3 bases are TGCGCCAGCAGCCAAGTCGAGACAGGTTCTAAGTATAAACTGTTTTTT.

The gene calls are TRBV9 and TRBJ2-5; D is possibly TRBD1 or TRBD2 (5 bases each). Trimming stripped 4 bases from V and 5 bases from J, with 15 bases between. Germline-derived CDR1 and CDR2 are SGDLS and YYNGEE. CDR3 length: 14 amino acids. The CDR3 DNA reads as TGTGCCAGCAGCCAAGGACCGGGGCGGGAGACCCAGTACTTC. Encoded protein: CASSQGPGRETQYF.

This chain uses TRBV9 with TRBJ1-1, with 8 nucleotides matching TRBD1. This CDR3 is built from 13 residues. Germline V gene lookup returns CDR1 SGDLS and CDR2 YYNGEE. V trimming: 4 bases; J trimming: 5 bases; junction bases outside the gene matches: 4. The DNA for the CDR3 is TGTGCCAGCAGCCGGACAGGGATAACTGAAGCTTTCTTT. Translating it yields CASSRTGITEAFF.

This clone was detected only a few times. The chain combines TRBV14 with TRBJ1-1; D is undetermined. The CDR3 loop spans 13 amino acids. The V gene's germline CDR1 is SGHDN and CDR2 FVKESK. V lost 2 bases and J lost 0, with 4 bases in between. This CDR3 reads CASSQTLNTEAFF. Here the CDR3 DNA reads TGTGCCAGCAGCCAAACATTGAACACTGAAGCTTTCTTT.

The rearrangement joins TRBV5-1 to TRBJ2-1; 8 nucleotides line up with TRBD2. The CDR3 runs to 15 residues. Germline loops: CDR1 SGHRS, CDR2 YFSETQ. V lost 5 bases and J lost 9; bases outside the gene matches: 13. For the CDR3, the DNA is TGCGCCAGCAGACCTCCGGGACTAGACTCGGGTGAGCAGTTCTTC. It encodes CASRPPGLDSGEQFF.

The CDR3 here is CASSRSGGNEQYV. For the CDR3, the DNA is TGTGCCAGCAGTCGAAGCGGGGGGAACGAGCAGTACGTC. The V gene is TRBV6-5, the J gene TRBJ2-7; TRBD2 matches at 9 bases. The V and J ends lost 5 bases and 5 bases, in that order; junction bases with no gene match: 4. The length of the CDR3 is 13 residues. Germline-derived CDR1 and CDR2 are MNHEY and SVGAGI.